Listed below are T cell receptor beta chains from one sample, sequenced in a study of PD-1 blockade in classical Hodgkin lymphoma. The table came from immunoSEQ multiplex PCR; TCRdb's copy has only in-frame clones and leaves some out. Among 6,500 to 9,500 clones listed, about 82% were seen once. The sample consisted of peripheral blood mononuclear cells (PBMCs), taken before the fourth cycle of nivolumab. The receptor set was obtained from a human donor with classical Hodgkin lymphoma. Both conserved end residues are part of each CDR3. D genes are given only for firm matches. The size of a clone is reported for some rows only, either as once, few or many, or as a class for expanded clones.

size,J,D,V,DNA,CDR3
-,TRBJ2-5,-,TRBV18,TGTGCCAGCTCACAACCAAACGGGGGGCCCATCGGGGCCCAGTACTTC,CASSQPNGGPIGAQYF
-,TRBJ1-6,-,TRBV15,TGTGCCACCAGCAGACGATACCTTAATTCACCCCTCCACTTT,CATSRRYLNSPLHF
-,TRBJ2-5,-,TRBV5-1,TGCGCCAGCAGCTTGGGGCCAGCTCAGCAAGAGACCCAGTACTTC,CASSLGPAQQETQYF
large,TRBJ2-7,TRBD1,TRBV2,TGTGCCAGCAGGACAGGGGTTGTGTCCTACGAGCAGTACTTC,CASRTGVVSYEQYF
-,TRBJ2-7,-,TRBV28,TGTGCCAGCAGTTTATACTCTGGGATTCTCTACGAGCAGTACTTC,CASSLYSGILYEQYF
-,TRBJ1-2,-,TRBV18,TGTGCCAGCTCACCAATTGCGGGAGAGGGCTACACCTTC,CASSPIAGEGYTF
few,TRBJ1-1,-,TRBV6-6,TGTGCCAGCAGTTACTCACGGGGCACTGAAGCTTTCTTT,CASSYSRGTEAFF
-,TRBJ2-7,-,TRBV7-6,TGTGCCAGCAGTAACCTACCCTACGAGCAGTACTTC,CASSNLPYEQYF
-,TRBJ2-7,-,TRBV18,TGTGCCAGCTCACCGGGGGTTCAGTTCTACGAGCAGTACTTC,CASSPGVQFYEQYF
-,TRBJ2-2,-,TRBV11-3,TGTGCCAGCAGCTTGGGAACAGTTTCCACCGGGGAGCTGTTTTTT,CASSLGTVSTGELFF
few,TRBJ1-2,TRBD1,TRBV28,TGTGCCAGCAGCCGACTACCGGGACAGAGACGTAACTATGGCTACACCTTC,CASSRLPGQRRNYGYTF
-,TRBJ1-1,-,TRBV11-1,TGTGCCAGCAGCTTGTGGGAGAACACTGAAGCTTTCTTT,CASSLWENTEAFF
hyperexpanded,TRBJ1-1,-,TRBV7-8,TGTGCCAGCAGCCCCGGGACACCGAACACTGAAGCTTTCTTT,CASSPGTPNTEAFF
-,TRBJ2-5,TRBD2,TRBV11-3,TGTGCCAGCAGCTTAGGCGGGGGGGTGGAAGAGACCCAGTACTTC,CASSLGGGVEETQYF
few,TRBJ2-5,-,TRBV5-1,TGCGCCAGCAGCTTGTCGGAGACCCAGTACTTC,CASSLSETQYF
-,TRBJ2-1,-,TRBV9,TGTGCCAGCAGCGTAGGTGCCAGGGGAGGGAACTACAATGAGCAGTTCTTC,CASSVGARGGNYNEQFF
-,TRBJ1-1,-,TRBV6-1,TGTGCCAGCAGGGTGGTCAACACCTTCACTGAAGCTTTCTTT,CASRVVNTFTEAFF
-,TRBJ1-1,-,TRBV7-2,TGTGCCAGCAGCTCTGGACACACTGAAGCTTTCTTT,CASSSGHTEAFF
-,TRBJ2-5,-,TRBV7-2,TGTGCCAGCAGCCAAACTTCCAGGTCCAGGGATGGGTACTTC,CASSQTSRSRDGYF